Below, 3 T cell receptor beta chains from the same sample are listed, as sequenced in a study of T cell clones after liver transplantation. The protocol was immunoSEQ multiplex PCR, while the TCRdb copy is restricted to in-frame clones and leaves out a portion. The sample has tens of thousands of clones; around four fifths are singletons. The sample was CD4+ T cells from blood, taken around 48 months after liver transplant. All receptors come from a human patient who received a liver transplant. Some T cells may have originated in the graft donor.

The chain uses TRBV30 and TRBJ2-2; D is ambiguous. Germline CDR1 is GTSNPN and CDR2 is SVGIG (reference sequence). Between the trimmed V and J ends, which lost 1 base and 5 bases, there was a span of 11 bases. The CDR3 is 14 residues long. DNA of the CDR3: TGTGCCTGGAGTGGAACTGCGTGGACCGGGGAGCTGTTTTTT. Its translation is CAWSGTAWTGELFF.

This clone was counted only a few times. This chain joins TRBV7-9 and TRBJ2-3, with D perhaps matching TRBD2 (5 bases). CDR1 is SEHNR and CDR2 is FQNEAQ in the germline V gene (reference sequence). This CDR3 has 13 residues. The V end was cut by 8 bases, the J end by 4 bases, with 13 bases between. CDR3 in DNA: TGTGCCAGCGGCGGGTATGGGGCAGATACGCAGTATTTT. Protein sequence: CASGGYGADTQYF.

Only one count was recorded for this clone. This chain joins TRBV29-1 and TRBJ2-5; D is unresolved. V lost 0 bases and J lost 4, with 3 bases in between. This CDR3 is built from 11 residues. From germline, CDR1 is SQVTM and CDR2 ANQGSEA. CDR3 protein: CSVEDRETQYF. CDR3 nucleotides: TGCAGCGTTGAAGATCGAGAGACCCAGTACTTC.